This T cell receptor (beta chain) derives from a study of cytomegalovirus exposure and HLA in healthy donors. Sequencing used immunoSEQ multiplex PCR; TCRdb keeps in-frame clones, though not all of them. Of 95,000 to 150,000 clones in the sample, about 91% were seen once. The CDR3 has 14 residues. Germline V CDR1 and CDR2: SGHDN, FVKESK. V was cut by 3 bases and J by 6 bases, with 14 bases left in between. The TCR comes from a woman aged 18-30 years in good health and CMV-seronegative. V usage is TRBV14 and J usage is TRBJ1-1, with a possible D match to TRBD1 (5 bases). The sample comprised PBMCs. CDR3 DNA sequence: TGTGCCAGCAGCCATTGGGAGGGGAGGTCTGAAGCTTTCTTT. Encoded protein: CASSHWEGRSEAFF.